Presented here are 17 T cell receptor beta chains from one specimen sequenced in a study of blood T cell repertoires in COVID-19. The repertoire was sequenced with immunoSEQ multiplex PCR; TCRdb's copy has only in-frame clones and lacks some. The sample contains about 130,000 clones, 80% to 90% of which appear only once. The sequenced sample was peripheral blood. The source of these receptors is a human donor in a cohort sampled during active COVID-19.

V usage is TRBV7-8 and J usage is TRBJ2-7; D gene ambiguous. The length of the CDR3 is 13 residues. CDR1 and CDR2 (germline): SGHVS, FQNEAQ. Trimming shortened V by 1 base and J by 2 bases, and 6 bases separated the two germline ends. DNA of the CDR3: TGTGCCAGCAGCTTAGGCGGTACCTACGAGCAGTACTTC. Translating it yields CASSLGGTYEQYF.

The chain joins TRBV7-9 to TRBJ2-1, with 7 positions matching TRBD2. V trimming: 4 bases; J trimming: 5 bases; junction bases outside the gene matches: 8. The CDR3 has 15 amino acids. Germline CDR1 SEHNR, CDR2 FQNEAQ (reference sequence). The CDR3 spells CASSSLTSTHNEQFF. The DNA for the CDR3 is TGTGCCAGCAGCTCCTTGACTAGCACGCACAATGAGCAGTTCTTC.

CDR3 sequence: CASSVGGSYEQYF. The CDR3 region has the DNA TGTGCCAGTAGTGTCGGGGGATCCTACGAGCAGTACTTC. The chain links TRBV19 to TRBJ2-7, with D possibly matching TRBD2 (6 bases). The CDR3 extends over 13 amino acids. CDR1 and CDR2 (germline): LNHDA, SQIVND (reference sequence). Trimming pared 5 bases from V and 1 base from J, leaving 9 bases between.

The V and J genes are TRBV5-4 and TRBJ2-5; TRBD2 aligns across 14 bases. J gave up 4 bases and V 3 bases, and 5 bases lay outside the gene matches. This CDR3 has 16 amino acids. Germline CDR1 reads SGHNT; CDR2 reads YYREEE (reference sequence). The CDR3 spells CASSSGTSGGGETQYF. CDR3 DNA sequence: TGTGCCAGCAGCTCGGGGACTAGCGGGGGTGGAGAGACCCAGTACTTC.

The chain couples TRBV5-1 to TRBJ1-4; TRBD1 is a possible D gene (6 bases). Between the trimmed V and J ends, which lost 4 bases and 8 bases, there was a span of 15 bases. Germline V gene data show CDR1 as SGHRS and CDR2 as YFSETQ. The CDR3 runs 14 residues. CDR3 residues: CASSGGQSREKLFF. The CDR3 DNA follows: TGCGCCAGCAGCGGGGGACAAAGTCGGGAAAAACTGTTTTTT.

CDR3 region: CASSFLGRSNTEAFF. For the CDR3, the DNA is TGCGCCAGCAGCTTCCTGGGCCGTTCGAACACTGAAGCTTTCTTT. V usage is TRBV5-1 and J usage is TRBJ1-1; no reliable D call. Germline CDR1 SGHRS, CDR2 YFSETQ. The length of the CDR3 is 15 residues. Trimming shortened V by 2 bases and J by 1 base, and 12 bases separated the two germline ends.

The CDR3 region is CASSLAPRTGVAGGSSYNEQFF. Here the CDR3 DNA reads TGTGCCAGCAGCTTAGCACCCCGGACTGGGGTAGCGGGGGGGAGCTCCTACAATGAGCAGTTCTTC. This sequence joins TRBV7-2 and TRBJ2-1, with 11 bases identical to TRBD2. CDR3 length equals 22 residues. Germline V gives CDR1 SGHTA, CDR2 FQGNSA. V trimming: 0 bases; J trimming: 0 bases; junction bases outside the gene matches: 16. The full variable domain, its missing parts supplied by reference TRBV7-2 and TRBJ2-1, is GAGVSQSPSNKVTEKGKDVELRCDPISGHTALYWYRQSLGQGLEFLIYFQGNSAPDKSGLPSDRFSAERTGGSVSTLTIQRTQQEDSAVYLCASSLAPRTGVAGGSSYNEQFFGPGTRLTVL.

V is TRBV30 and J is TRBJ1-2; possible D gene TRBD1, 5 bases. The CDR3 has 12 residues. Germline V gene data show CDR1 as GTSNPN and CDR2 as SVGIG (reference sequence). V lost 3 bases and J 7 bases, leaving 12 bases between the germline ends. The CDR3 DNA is TGTGCCTGGAGACGGGACTCCGGTGGCTACACCTTC. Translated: CAWRRDSGGYTF.

This CDR3 is CASSQNYLISGANVLTF. The CDR3 DNA reads as TGCGCCAGCAGCCAAAACTATTTAATCTCTGGGGCCAACGTCCTGACTTTC. The chain links TRBV4-1 to TRBJ2-6; D gene ambiguous. Germline values: CDR1 MGHRA, CDR2 YSYEKL. V was pared by 2 bases and J by 0 bases, with 11 bases between. This CDR3 contains 17 residues.

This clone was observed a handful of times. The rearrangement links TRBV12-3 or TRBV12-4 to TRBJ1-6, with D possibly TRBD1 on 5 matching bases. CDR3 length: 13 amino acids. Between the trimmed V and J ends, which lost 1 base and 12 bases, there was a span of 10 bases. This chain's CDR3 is CASSLGTLEPLHF. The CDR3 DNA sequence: TGTGCCAGCAGTTTAGGGACACTCGAACCCCTCCACTTT.

The CDR3 is CASSPGQAIGTEAFF. DNA of the CDR3: TGTGCCAGCAGTCCCGGACAGGCAATTGGCACTGAAGCTTTCTTT. The chain combines TRBV6-5 with TRBJ1-1, with TRBD1 matching over 7 bases. Germline CDR1 and CDR2: MNHEY and SVGAGI. CDR3 length equals 15 residues. The junction had 10 bases not matched to a gene; V was cut back by 5 bases and J by 4 bases.

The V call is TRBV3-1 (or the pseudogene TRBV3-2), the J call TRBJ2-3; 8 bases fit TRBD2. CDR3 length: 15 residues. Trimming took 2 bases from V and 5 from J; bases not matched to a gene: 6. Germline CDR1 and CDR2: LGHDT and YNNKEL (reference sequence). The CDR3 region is CASSQPGGRGDTQYF. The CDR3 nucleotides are TGTGCCAGCAGCCAACCGGGGGGGAGGGGAGATACGCAGTATTTT.

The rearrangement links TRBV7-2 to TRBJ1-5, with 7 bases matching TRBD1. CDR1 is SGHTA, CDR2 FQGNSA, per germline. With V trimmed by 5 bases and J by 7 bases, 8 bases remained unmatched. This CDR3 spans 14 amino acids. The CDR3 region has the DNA TGTGCCAGCAGCACCGGACAGGAGAACCAGCCCCAGCATTTT. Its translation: CASSTGQENQPQHF.

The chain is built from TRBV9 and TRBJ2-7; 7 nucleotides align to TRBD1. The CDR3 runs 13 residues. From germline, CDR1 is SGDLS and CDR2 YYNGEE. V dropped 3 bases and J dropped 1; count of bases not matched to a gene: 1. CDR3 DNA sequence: TGTGCCAGCAGCGGGGGACAGTCCTACGAGCAGTACTTC. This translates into CASSGGQSYEQYF.

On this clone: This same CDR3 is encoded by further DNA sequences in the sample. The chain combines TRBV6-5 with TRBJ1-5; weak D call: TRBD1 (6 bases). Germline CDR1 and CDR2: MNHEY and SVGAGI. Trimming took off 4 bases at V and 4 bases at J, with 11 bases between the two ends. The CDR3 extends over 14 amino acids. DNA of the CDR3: TGTGCCAGCAGTTTAGGACAGACAAATCAGCCCCAGCATTTT. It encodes CASSLGQTNQPQHF.

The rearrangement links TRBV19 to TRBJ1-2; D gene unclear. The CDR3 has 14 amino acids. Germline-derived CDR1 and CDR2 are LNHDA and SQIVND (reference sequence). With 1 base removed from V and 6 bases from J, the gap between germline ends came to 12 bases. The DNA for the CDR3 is TGTGCCAGTAGTATAGTCGGTCTTGGAGATGGCTACACCTTC. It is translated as CASSIVGLGDGYTF.

This CDR3 reads CASKDRGRSVEQFF. The DNA of the CDR3 is TGTGCCAGTAAGGACAGGGGGCGATCGGTTGAGCAGTTCTTC. The chain recombines TRBV19 with TRBJ2-1, with 11 bases fitting TRBD1. The CDR3 totals 14 residues. Germline CDR1 LNHDA, CDR2 SQIVND (reference sequence). Germline trimming cut 7 bases from V and 9 bases from J; bases unmatched to any gene: 8.